A selection of T cell receptor beta chains follows, all from one sample in a study of PD-1 blockade in classical Hodgkin lymphoma. Assay used: immunoSEQ multiplex PCR; TCRdb lists only in-frame clones, some missing. Of 20,000 to 25,000 clones listed, under 85% are singletons. This material consisted of peripheral blood mononuclear cells (PBMCs), taken before the fourth cycle of nivolumab. Every receptor here comes from a human donor with classical Hodgkin lymphoma. Both conserved end residues are part of each CDR3. A D gene is named only where the DNA matches it firmly. Not all rows give a size; the values are once, few, many and, for expanded clones, a class.

V	size	D	J	DNA	CDR3
TRBV6-5	-	-	TRBJ1-2	TGTGCCAGCAGGCACAGGAAAACTAACTATGGCTACACCTTC	CASRHRKTNYGYTF
TRBV6-1	-	-	TRBJ1-2	TGTGCCATAGAAGAAACTTTTTTTAGTGGCTACACCTTC	CAIEETFFSGYTF
TRBV6-1	few	-	TRBJ1-5	TGTGCCAGCAGGGGATCGTATAATCAGCCCCAGCATTTT	CASRGSYNQPQHF
TRBV6-5	-	TRBD2	TRBJ2-7	TGTGCCAGCAGTTACTCGATTGCTAGCGGGGCCTACGAGCAGTACTTC	CASSYSIASGAYEQYF
TRBV11-2	-	-	TRBJ2-3	TGTGCCACCGGAATCTTGTTCGGGGGCCGTGGACGGACAGATACGCAGTATTTT	CATGILFGGRGRTDTQYF
TRBV9	-	-	TRBJ1-2	TGTGCCAGCGAAGGTGTTTTATATGGCTACACCTTC	CASEGVLYGYTF
TRBV7-3	once	TRBD2	TRBJ2-6	TGTGCCAGCAGCCCTTCGGGACTAGCGGGAGTCTCTGGGGCCAACGTCCTGACTTTC	CASSPSGLAGVSGANVLTF
TRBV6-5	once	TRBD1	TRBJ1-1	TGTGCCATCGGGTTCAGGGGGACTGAAGCTTTCTTT	CAIGFRGTEAFF
TRBV7-3	-	-	TRBJ2-3	TGTGCCAGCAGCTTCGTGGGGGGCACAGATACGCAGTATTTT	CASSFVGGTDTQYF
TRBV5-1	-	-	TRBJ2-1	TGCGCCAGCAGCCAATCGGACAGTTCCCGCAATAAGCAGTTCTTC	CASSQSDSSRNKQFF
TRBV7-2	-	-	TRBJ2-2	TGTGCCAGCAGCGTTCAGAACACCGGGGAGCTGTTTTTT	CASSVQNTGELFF
TRBV4-3	once	-	TRBJ2-1	TGCGCCAGCAGCCAAAATCATCTCGGGGGGCACTCCTACAATGAGCAGTTCTTC	CASSQNHLGGHSYNEQFF
TRBV27	-	-	TRBJ2-7	TGTGCCAGCAGTTTTGCGGTTTCCTACGAGCAGTACTTC	CASSFAVSYEQYF
TRBV19	-	TRBD2	TRBJ2-1	TGTGCCAGTAGGCGTCTGGGCGGGGGGGCCCACAATGAGCAGTTCTTC	CASRRLGGGAHNEQFF
TRBV5-3	few	TRBD2	TRBJ2-7	TGTGCCAGAAGCCCGTTACTAGCGGGAGCTTCAGGCGAGCAGTACTTC	CARSPLLAGASGEQYF
TRBV18	medium-sized	TRBD2	TRBJ2-7	TGTGCCAGCTCACCCCGGGAGGGAAGATACGAGCAGTACTTC	CASSPREGRYEQYF
TRBV9	few	-	TRBJ1-1	TGTGCCAGCAGCGTTACGCAGAACACTGAAGCTTTCTTT	CASSVTQNTEAFF
TRBV6-5	-	-	TRBJ2-1	TGTGCCAGCAGGACGACTCTTGCGGTGTACAATGAGCAGTTCTTC	CASRTTLAVYNEQFF
TRBV7-8	-	-	TRBJ1-4	TGTGCCAGCAGCTTAGGGGAAGCTGAAAAACTGTTTTTT	CASSLGEAEKLFF
TRBV6-1	few	TRBD2	TRBJ2-3	TGTGCCAGCAGTGAACTAGCGGGGAGCACAGATACGCAGTATTTT	CASSELAGSTDTQYF
TRBV2	-	-	TRBJ1-1	TGTGCCAGCAGTCTAGGACGGAACATGAACACTGAAGCTTTCTTT	CASSLGRNMNTEAFF
TRBV4-2	few	-	TRBJ2-2	TGTGCCAGCAGCCAAGCGGCAAGGGTTGGGGAGCTGTTTTTT	CASSQAARVGELFF
TRBV11-2	-	TRBD1	TRBJ2-6	TGTGCCAGCAGCCCACACCTGGGACAGGGGGCCACTCTGACTTTC	CASSPHLGQGATLTF
TRBV7-2	few	TRBD2	TRBJ2-7	TGCGCCAGCAGCCAAGAGCCCGGATTCACTAGCGCCGAGCAGTACTTC	CASSQEPGFTSAEQYF
TRBV2	-	-	TRBJ1-4	TGTGCCAGCATGCGACACACAACTAATGAAAAACTGTTTTTT	CASMRHTTNEKLFF
TRBV9	-	TRBD1	TRBJ2-1	TGTGCCAGCAGCGTAGCGACAGGGGGCTTCAATGAGCAGTTCTTC	CASSVATGGFNEQFF
TRBV5-4	once	-	TRBJ2-5	TGTGCCAGCAGCTGGCGGGGCCAAGAGACCCAGTACTTC	CASSWRGQETQYF
TRBV14	-	-	TRBJ1-1	TGTGCCAGCAGCTTGATAACGAGTCGGACTGAAGCTTTCTTT	CASSLITSRTEAFF
TRBV4-2	-	-	TRBJ1-2	TGTGCCAGCAGCCAAAGTAACTTATTGGCTGGGGCAGGCTACACCTTC	CASSQSNLLAGAGYTF